These 2 T cell receptor beta chains came from one sample sequenced in a study of blood T cells in healthy people across ages. Sample-barcoded 5' priming and a J-beta primer mix drove a second PCR of about 6 to 12 cycles. TCRdb re-analysed the 5' RACE reads in MiXCR, keeping a single row per CDR3 protein. The data show about 1.5 million distinct CDR3 sequences, with approximately 43% seen just once and just over 4% held by the top ten. Material for sequencing was blood. The receptor set was obtained from a young woman in good health.

This clonotype appeared a few times. The rearrangement links TRBV18 to TRBJ2-5, with TRBD1 matching 7 bases. V shed 6 bases, J shed 5 bases, and the junction held 12 bases outside the gene matches. This CDR3 spans 15 amino acids. CDR1 KGHSH and CDR2 LQKENI come from the germline V gene. CDR3 residues: CASSRLGQAGETQYF. CDR3 coding DNA: TGTGCCAGCTCTCGCCTTGGACAGGCCGGGGAGACCCAGTACTTC.

In this sample, this clonotype turned up a few times. The chain joins TRBV29-1 to TRBJ1-1, with a possible D match to TRBD1 (5 bases). V lost 3 bases and J 4 bases, leaving 12 bases between the germline ends. The germline V gene has CDR1 SQVTM and CDR2 ANQGSEA. This CDR3 has 13 residues. CDR3 in DNA: TGCAGCGTTGAGGGGGAGTGGGGCACTGAAGCTTTCTTT. Its protein is CSVEGEWGTEAFF.